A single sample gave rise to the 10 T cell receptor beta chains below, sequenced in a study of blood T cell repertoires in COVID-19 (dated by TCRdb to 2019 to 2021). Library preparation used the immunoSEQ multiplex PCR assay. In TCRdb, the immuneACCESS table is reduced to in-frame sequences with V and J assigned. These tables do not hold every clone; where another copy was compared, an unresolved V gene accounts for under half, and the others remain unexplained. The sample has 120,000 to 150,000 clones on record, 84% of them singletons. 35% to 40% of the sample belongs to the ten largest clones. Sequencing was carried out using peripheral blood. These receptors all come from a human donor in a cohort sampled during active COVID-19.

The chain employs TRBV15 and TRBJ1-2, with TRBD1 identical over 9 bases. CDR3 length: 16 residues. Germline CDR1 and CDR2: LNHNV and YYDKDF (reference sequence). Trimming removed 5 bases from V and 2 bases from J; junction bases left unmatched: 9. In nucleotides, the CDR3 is TGTGCCACCAGCCCTCGGGACAGGGTCATGAACTATGGCTACACCTTC. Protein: CATSPRDRVMNYGYTF. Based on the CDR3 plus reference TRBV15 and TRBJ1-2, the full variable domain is DAMVIQNPRYQVTQFGKPVTLSCSQTLNHNVMYWYQQKSSQAPKLLFHYYDKDFNNEADTPDNFQSRRPNTSFCFLDIRSPGLGDTAMYLCATSPRDRVMNYGYTFGSGTRLTVV.

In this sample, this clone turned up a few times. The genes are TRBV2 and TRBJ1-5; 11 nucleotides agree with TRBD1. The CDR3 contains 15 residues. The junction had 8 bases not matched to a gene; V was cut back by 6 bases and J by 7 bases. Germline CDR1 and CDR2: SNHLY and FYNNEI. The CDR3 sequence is CASSYRDRGIQPQHF. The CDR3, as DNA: TGTGCCAGCAGCTACCGGGACAGGGGGATCCAGCCCCAGCATTTT.

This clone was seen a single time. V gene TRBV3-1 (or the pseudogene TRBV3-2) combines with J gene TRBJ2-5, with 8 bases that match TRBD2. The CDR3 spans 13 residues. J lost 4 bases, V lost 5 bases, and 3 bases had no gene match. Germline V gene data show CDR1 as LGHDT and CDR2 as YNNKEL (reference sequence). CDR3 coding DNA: TGTGCCAGCAGCACGGGGGGGCGAGAGACCCAGTACTTC. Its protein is CASSTGGRETQYF.

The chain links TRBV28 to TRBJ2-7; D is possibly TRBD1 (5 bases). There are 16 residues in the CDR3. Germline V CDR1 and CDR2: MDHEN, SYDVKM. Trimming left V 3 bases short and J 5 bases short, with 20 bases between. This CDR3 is CASSFYRQPWGHEQYF. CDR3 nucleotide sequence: TGTGCCAGCAGTTTCTATCGACAGCCATGGGGCCACGAGCAGTACTTC.

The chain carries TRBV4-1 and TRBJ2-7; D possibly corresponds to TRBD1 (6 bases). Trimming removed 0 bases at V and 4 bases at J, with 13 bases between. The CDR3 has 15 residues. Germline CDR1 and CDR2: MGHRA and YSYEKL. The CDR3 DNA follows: TGCGCCAGCAGCCAAGATGCGGACAGACCTTACGAGCAGTACTTC. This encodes CASSQDADRPYEQYF.

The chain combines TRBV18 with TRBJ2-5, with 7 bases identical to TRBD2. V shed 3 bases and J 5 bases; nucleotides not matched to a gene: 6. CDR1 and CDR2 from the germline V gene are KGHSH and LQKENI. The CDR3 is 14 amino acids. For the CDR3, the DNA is TGTGCCAGCTCACCGAGCGGGGAATGGGAGACCCAGTACTTC. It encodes CASSPSGEWETQYF.

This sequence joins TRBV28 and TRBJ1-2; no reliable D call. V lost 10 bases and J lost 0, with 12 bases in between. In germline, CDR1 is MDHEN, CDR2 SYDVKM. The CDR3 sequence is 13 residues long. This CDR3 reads CAILAEANYGYTF. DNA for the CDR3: TGTGCCATCCTAGCGGAGGCTAACTATGGCTACACCTTC.

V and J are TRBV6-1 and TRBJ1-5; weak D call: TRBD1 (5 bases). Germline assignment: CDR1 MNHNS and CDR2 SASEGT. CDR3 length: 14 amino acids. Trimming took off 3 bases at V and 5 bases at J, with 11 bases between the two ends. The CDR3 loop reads CASSDPGGDQPQHF. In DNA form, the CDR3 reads TGTGCCAGCAGTGATCCGGGAGGGGATCAGCCCCAGCATTTT.

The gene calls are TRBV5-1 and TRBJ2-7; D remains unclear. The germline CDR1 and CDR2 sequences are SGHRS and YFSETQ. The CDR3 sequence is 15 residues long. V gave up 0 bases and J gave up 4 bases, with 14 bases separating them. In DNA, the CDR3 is TGCGCCAGCAGCTTGGCCCTAGGCCGGAGATACGAGCAGTACTTC. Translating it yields CASSLALGRRYEQYF.

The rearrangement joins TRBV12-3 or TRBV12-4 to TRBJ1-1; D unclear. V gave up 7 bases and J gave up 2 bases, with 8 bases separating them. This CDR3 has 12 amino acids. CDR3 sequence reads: CASTNFNTEAFF. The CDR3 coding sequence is TGTGCCAGCACCAATTTTAACACTGAAGCTTTCTTT.